The 14 T cell receptor beta chains in this list originate from one sample, sequenced in a study of blood T cell repertoires in COVID-19. Generated by immunoSEQ multiplex PCR, the TCRdb table keeps only in-frame clones and is missing some. The repertoire holds roughly 110,000 clones, with approximately 89% as singletons. Sequenced material: peripheral blood. These receptors were collected from a man aged 45 to 65 with active or convalescent COVID-19.

This clone was counted a single time. The chain has TRBV15 and TRBJ2-5, with 7 bases identical to TRBD1. The germline V gene has CDR1 LNHNV and CDR2 YYDKDF (reference sequence). Trimming at V came to 2 bases and at J to 4 bases, leaving 7 bases not matched to a gene. The CDR3 loop spans 15 amino acids. CDR3 bases: TGTGCCACCAGCAGAACCCGGGACAGAGGAGAGACCCAGTACTTC. Translating gives CATSRTRDRGETQYF.

The rearrangement joins TRBV28 to TRBJ2-7; possibly TRBD2 for D (5 bases). The germline CDR1 and CDR2 sequences are MDHEN and SYDVKM. The CDR3 consists of 15 residues. Trimming took 6 bases from V and 4 from J, leaving 19 bases between them. CDR3 nucleotides: TGTGCCAGCAGCGGACTCGGATTAGGACGATACGAGCAGTACTTC. Its protein product is CASSGLGLGRYEQYF.

This clone was picked up a small number of times. The chain carries TRBV19 and TRBJ1-5, with unresolved D. CDR1 is LNHDA and CDR2 is SQIVND in the germline V gene (reference sequence). V was trimmed by 8 bases and J by 2 bases, leaving 10 bases between them. CDR3 length equals 13 residues. The CDR3 DNA follows: TGTGCCAGTTCGCGGGAACGCAATCAGCCCCAGCATTTT. The encoded protein is CASSRERNQPQHF.

This clone appeared a few times. V is TRBV15 and J is TRBJ2-2, with TRBD2 matching over 8 bases. V was pared by 4 bases and J by 13 bases, with 5 bases of the junction left unmatched. The CDR3 loop spans 12 amino acids. Germline V gene lookup returns CDR1 LNHNV and CDR2 YYDKDF (reference sequence). The DNA for the CDR3 is TGTGCCACCAGCATTCGACTAGCGACGCTGTTTTTT. Its protein is CATSIRLATLFF.

The genes are TRBV30 and TRBJ2-5, with 10 bases identical to TRBD2. This CDR3 has 13 residues. V lost 3 bases and J lost 2; bases outside the gene matches: 0. The germline V gene encodes CDR1 GTSNPN and CDR2 SVGIG (reference sequence). The CDR3 DNA is TGTGCCTGGAGACTAGCGGGGCAAGAGACCCAGTACTTC. This gives the protein CAWRLAGQETQYF.

The rearrangement joins TRBV11-2 to TRBJ2-5; 7 nucleotides match TRBD2. CDR1 and CDR2 (germline): SGHAT, FQNNGV. V dropped 3 bases and J dropped 3; count of bases not matched to a gene: 4. This CDR3 contains 14 residues. The CDR3 reads CASSFGTSEETQYF. As DNA, the CDR3 is TGTGCCAGCAGCTTTGGTACTAGCGAAGAGACCCAGTACTTC.

This clone has a single count. The V and J genes are TRBV19 and TRBJ1-5; TRBD1 matches at 9 bases. Germline V gives CDR1 LNHDA, CDR2 SQIVND (reference sequence). The length of the CDR3 is 15 residues. Germline trimming cut 7 bases from V and 5 bases from J; bases unmatched to any gene: 9. CDR3 coding DNA: TGTGCCAGTACCCAAACAGGGGGCATGGATCAGCCCCAGCATTTT. The encoded protein is CASTQTGGMDQPQHF.

The chain is built from TRBV7-2 and TRBJ2-3; 13 nucleotides align to TRBD2. V trimming: 5 bases; J trimming: 3 bases; junction bases outside the gene matches: 8. Germline V gives CDR1 SGHTA, CDR2 FQGNSA. This CDR3 has 17 amino acids. CDR3 sequence: CASSPGTSGTRTDTQYF. CDR3 nucleotides: TGTGCCAGCAGCCCGGGGACTAGCGGGACGAGGACAGATACGCAGTATTTT.

This clone has more than one count but fewer than ten. This rearrangement joins TRBV6-1 to TRBJ2-5, with 7 bases matching TRBD2. Germline loops: CDR1 MNHNS, CDR2 SASEGT. This CDR3 has 17 residues. J gave up 4 bases and V 2 bases, and 13 bases lay outside the gene matches. CDR3 amino acids: CASSEMPSGARGETQYF. CDR3 nucleotides: TGTGCCAGCAGTGAAATGCCTAGCGGCGCCCGGGGAGAGACCCAGTACTTC.

This chain uses TRBV19 with TRBJ2-2; perhaps TRBD1 as D (5 bases). V gave up 9 bases and J gave up 2 bases, with 25 bases separating them. The V gene's germline CDR1 is LNHDA and CDR2 SQIVND (reference sequence). The CDR3 has 18 amino acids. CDR3 in amino acids: CASQKSVVGAFNTGELFF. The CDR3 DNA reads TGTGCCAGCCAAAAATCGGTGGTTGGGGCGTTCAACACCGGGGAGCTGTTTTTT.

This chain connects TRBV2 to TRBJ1-1; D is undetermined. The V end lost 6 bases, the J end lost 3 bases, and 14 bases lay between the germline ends. Per germline, CDR1 SNHLY and CDR2 FYNNEI. The CDR3 loop spans 14 amino acids. CDR3 loop: CASRSDGRDTEAFF. As DNA, the CDR3 is TGTGCCAGCAGGTCGGACGGGCGGGACACTGAAGCTTTCTTT.

CDR3 loop: CATSPGQGQLYEQYF. The CDR3 DNA is TGTGCCACCAGCCCGGGACAGGGCCAACTCTACGAGCAGTACTTC. The chain combines TRBV24-1 with TRBJ2-7; 9 positions agree with TRBD1. This CDR3 spans 15 amino acids. The germline gives CDR1 KGHDR, CDR2 SFDVKD. The V and J ends lost 7 bases and 3 bases, in that order; junction bases with no gene match: 9.

The chain employs TRBV7-2 and TRBJ2-1; a possible D gene is TRBD1 (6 bases). V lost 5 bases and J 6 bases, leaving 11 bases between the germline ends. The CDR3 spans 13 residues. CDR1 and CDR2 (germline): SGHTA, FQGNSA. As DNA, the CDR3 is TGTGCCAGCAGCCTATGGACAGTCAATGAGCAGTTCTTC. The encoded protein is CASSLWTVNEQFF.

The DNA for the CDR3 is TGTGCCAGCACCGGGGGGAGCAATCAGCCCCAGCATTTT. This translates into CASTGGSNQPQHF. V gene TRBV6-5 combines with J gene TRBJ1-5; possible D gene TRBD1, 5 bases. The germline V gene encodes CDR1 MNHEY and CDR2 SVGAGI. CDR3 length equals 13 residues. With 7 bases removed from V and 1 base from J, the gap between germline ends came to 8 bases.